Following are 29 T cell receptor beta chains from one sample sequenced in a study of T-cell reconstitution after alpha-beta-depleted transplantation in children. During its preparation, the TCRbeta library received unique molecular identifiers. TCRdb processed the PCR reads anew with MiXCR; each CDR3 protein has one entry. The sample consists of roughly 590,000 distinct CDR3 sequences, around 16% of them appearing once. Sequencing was performed on PBMCs from the stem cell graft donor, taken from the stem cell graft. These receptors were obtained from a human donor who donated a stem cell graft to a child with acute myeloid leukemia.

This clonotype appeared many times. V is TRBV5-1 and J is TRBJ2-7; TRBD1 aligns across 7 bases. CDR1 SGHRS and CDR2 YFSETQ come from the germline V gene. Trimming at V came to 4 bases and at J to 3 bases, leaving 10 bases not matched to a gene. The CDR3 runs to 15 residues. CDR3: CASSLIGDSYYEQYF. In DNA form, the CDR3 reads TGCGCCAGCAGCCTTATCGGGGACAGTTACTACGAGCAGTACTTC.

The rearrangement joins TRBV3-1 to TRBJ2-3; D is perhaps TRBD2 (6 bases). The CDR3 has 14 amino acids. The germline V gene has CDR1 LGHDT and CDR2 YNNKEL (reference sequence). V lost 1 base and J lost 6, with 11 bases in between. CDR3 bases: TGTGCCAGCAGCCAAGGGGACTTACCGGATACGCAGTATTTT. This sequence encodes CASSQGDLPDTQYF.

The chain links TRBV24-1 to TRBJ2-1; TRBD1 agrees at 10 bases. V lost 7 bases, J lost 1 base, and 3 bases stayed unmatched. Germline CDR1 reads KGHDR; CDR2 reads SFDVKD. The CDR3 consists of 15 residues. DNA of the CDR3: TGTGCCACCAGACCGGGACAGGGGTCCTACAATGAGCAGTTCTTC. Its protein product is CATRPGQGSYNEQFF.

As regards this clonotype: A much larger clonotype is one base distant, so this may be a read error. The J gene is TRBJ2-1, the V gene TRBV20-1, with 8 positions matching TRBD2. The CDR3 is made up of 18 amino acids. The germline gives CDR1 DFQATT, CDR2 SNEGSKA (reference sequence). CDR3 in amino acids: CSARVLVVGTRSYSEQFF. In nucleotides, the CDR3 is TGCAGTGCTAGAGTCCTAGTTGTAGGGACTAGGTCCTACAGTGAGCAGTTCTTC.

The sample holds many counts of this clonotype. This rearrangement joins TRBV5-5 to TRBJ2-7, with TRBD2 identical over 15 bases. Losses at the gene ends were 0 bases for V and 7 bases for J; bases not matched to a gene: 8. The CDR3 has 17 residues. Germline CDR1 and CDR2: SGHKS and YYEKEE (reference sequence). As DNA, the CDR3 is TGTGCCAGCAGCTTGGATGGGACTAGCGGGGGGATGCGGGAGCAGTACTTC. This codes for CASSLDGTSGGMREQYF.

The rearrangement joins TRBV7-2 to TRBJ2-2; D possibly corresponds to TRBD1 (6 bases). V was trimmed by 2 bases and J by 3 bases, leaving 10 bases between them. The CDR3 covers 15 residues. Germline assignment: CDR1 SGHTA and CDR2 FQGNSA. Here the CDR3 reads CASSLNRVDTGELFF. For the CDR3, the DNA is TGTGCCAGCAGCTTAAACAGGGTAGACACCGGGGAGCTGTTTTTT.

This clonotype showed up just a few times. The junction and the germline gene differ at one end; a read error may be behind it. The chain is built from TRBV7-9 and TRBJ1-1; 7 positions agree with TRBD1. CDR3 length equals 15 residues. The germline gives CDR1 SEHNR, CDR2 FQNEAQ (reference sequence). The CDR3 nucleotides are TGTGCCAGCAGCTTAGCAGGGGGCGGGAACGCTGAAGCTTTCTTT. This sequence encodes CASSLAGGGNAEAFF.

This clonotype was seen repeatedly, ten times or more. This chain uses TRBV20-1 with TRBJ2-5; 9 nucleotides align to TRBD2. With 5 bases clipped from V and 1 base from J, the junction kept 2 bases outside the gene matches. CDR1 is DFQATT and CDR2 is SNEGSKA in the germline V gene (reference sequence). This CDR3 comprises 13 residues. The CDR3 DNA follows: TGCAGTGCTGGCGGGGGGGTCCAAGAGACCCAGTACTTC. This gives the protein CSAGGGVQETQYF.

This clonotype was detected ten times or more. The chain links TRBV5-1 to TRBJ2-3, with 11 positions matching TRBD2. V dropped 4 bases and J dropped 5; count of bases not matched to a gene: 3. This CDR3 region has 14 residues. The germline CDR1 and CDR2 sequences are SGHRS and YFSETQ. This chain's CDR3 is CASSGGTSGDTQYF. The CDR3, as DNA: TGCGCCAGCAGCGGGGGGACTAGCGGAGATACGCAGTATTTT.

The chain employs TRBV4-1 and TRBJ1-2; 9 nucleotides match TRBD1. V lost 1 base to trimming and J lost 5 bases; unmatched junction nucleotides: 8. Germline values: CDR1 MGHRA, CDR2 YSYEKL. The CDR3 sequence is 16 residues long. CDR3 coding DNA: TGCGCCAGCAGCCAAGGAGAAACAGGGGGCAGGTATGGCTACACCTTC. Translation: CASSQGETGGRYGYTF.

This clonotype was counted between two and nine times. This chain uses TRBV20-1 with TRBJ1-1; a weak D match, TRBD1 (6 bases). The CDR3 is 10 amino acids. Looked up from germline, CDR1 is DFQATT and CDR2 is SNEGSKA (reference sequence). V was trimmed by 3 bases and J by 9 bases, leaving 8 bases between them. DNA for the CDR3: TGCAGTGCTAGGGGGGCCCAAGCTTTCTTT. It codes for CSARGAQAFF.

The chain employs TRBV5-1 and TRBJ1-1, with D possibly matching TRBD1 (5 bases). Germline V gene sequence: CDR1 SGHRS, CDR2 YFSETQ. With 0 bases removed from V and 5 bases from J, the gap between germline ends came to 14 bases. The CDR3 has 15 residues. The CDR3 DNA reads TGCGCCAGCAGCTTGGGGTCCGGGGCGCCTACTGAAGCTTTCTTT. It codes for CASSLGSGAPTEAFF. The whole variable domain, remainder taken from reference TRBV5-1 and TRBJ1-1, is KAGVTQTPRYLIKTRGQQVTLSCSPISGHRSVSWYQQTPGQGLQFLFEYFSETQRNKGNFPGRFSGRQFSNSRSEMNVSTLELGDSALYLCASSLGSGAPTEAFFGQGTRLTVV.

The gene calls are TRBV6-2 or TRBV6-3 and TRBJ2-1, with TRBD2 as a possible D gene (7 bases). The CDR3 extends over 15 amino acids. Trimming took off 2 bases at V and 1 base at J, with 9 bases between the two ends. Germline V gene sequence: CDR1 MNHEY, CDR2 SVGEGT. The CDR3 reads CASSYKGGSYNEQFF. CDR3 nucleotide sequence: TGTGCCAGCAGTTACAAGGGGGGGTCCTACAATGAGCAGTTCTTC.

The J gene is TRBJ1-6, the V gene TRBV5-6; TRBD1 might be the D (5 bases). Between the trimmed V and J ends, which lost 0 bases and 9 bases, there was a span of 16 bases. The CDR3 contains 16 residues. The germline V gene has CDR1 SGHDT and CDR2 YYEEEE. This chain's CDR3 is CASSLGQSRAASPLHF. Written as DNA, the CDR3 is TGTGCCAGCAGCTTGGGACAGTCCAGAGCTGCTTCACCCCTCCACTTT.

The gene calls are TRBV7-2 and TRBJ2-2; D is uncertain. CDR3 length: 17 residues. V was pared by 3 bases and J by 7 bases, with 21 bases between. Germline V gene lookup returns CDR1 SGHTA and CDR2 FQGNSA. CDR3 loop: CASSFSQGGRKDGELFF. The DNA of the CDR3 is TGTGCCAGCAGCTTTAGTCAAGGCGGCAGAAAGGACGGGGAGCTGTTTTTT.

The sample holds many counts of this clonotype. The chain is built from TRBV20-1 and TRBJ1-5, with a tentative D call TRBD1 (6 bases). Trimming took off 4 bases at V and 6 bases at J, with 19 bases between the two ends. The CDR3 consists of 15 residues. Germline loops: CDR1 DFQATT, CDR2 SNEGSKA (reference sequence). The CDR3 region has the DNA TGCAGTGCTAAAAATATCAGGGGACGCGGTCAGCCCCAGCATTTT. Residues: CSAKNIRGRGQPQHF.

Comment on this clonotype: Given a much more abundant clone one base away, this may be a read error. Here the CDR3 DNA reads TGCAGTGCTCCTGAAAGCCATGGCTACACCTTC. This codes for CSAPESHGYTF. This chain connects TRBV20-1 to TRBJ1-2; D uncertain. Germline-derived CDR1 and CDR2 are DFQATT and SNEGSKA (reference sequence). The CDR3 runs to 11 residues. Trimming removed 5 bases from V and 6 bases from J, with 10 bases in between.

The table lists this clonotype with a few counts. The V gene is TRBV12-3 or TRBV12-4, the J gene TRBJ1-3; 8 bases are shared with TRBD1. V was clipped by 4 bases and J by 0 bases; unmatched bases: 2. The CDR3 length is 15 residues. The CDR3 sequence is CASSSTGGSGNTIYF. CDR3 coding DNA: TGTGCCAGCAGTTCAACAGGGGGCTCTGGAAACACCATATATTTT.

Ten or more counts support this clonotype. The V call is TRBV5-1, the J call TRBJ2-7; 7 bases fit TRBD1. The V gene's germline CDR1 is SGHRS and CDR2 YFSETQ. The CDR3 extends over 14 amino acids. After removal of 3 bases from V and 2 bases from J, the junction contained 5 bases not matched to a gene. The CDR3 nucleotides read TGCGCCAGCAGCTCCGACGGGACAGCCTACGAGCAGTACTTC. Amino acids: CASSSDGTAYEQYF.

Points on this clonotype: This may come from a read error, since a much larger clone is one base off. The chain has TRBV20-1 and TRBJ2-3, with 10 bases that match TRBD2. V gave up 6 bases and J gave up 5 bases; unmatched junction bases: 8. Germline CDR1 reads DFQATT; CDR2 reads SNEGSKA (reference sequence). CDR3 length: 14 amino acids. The CDR3 coding sequence is TGCAGTGCCAAACAGCGGGAGGGAGGAGATACGCAGTATTTT. Translation: CSAKQREGGDTQYF.

Many counts were recorded for this clonotype. The V call is TRBV5-1, the J call TRBJ1-1, with D maybe TRBD1 (6 bases). CDR3 length equals 15 residues. The germline CDR1 and CDR2 sequences are SGHRS and YFSETQ. V lost 5 bases and J lost 3, with 17 bases in between. CDR3 DNA: TGCGCCAGCAGAAGGGCCCAGGGGTCTGACACTGAAGCTTTCTTT. This gives the protein CASRRAQGSDTEAFF.

This clonotype has only a few counts. The rearrangement links TRBV6-2 or TRBV6-3 to TRBJ2-3, with a tentative D call TRBD1 (5 bases). The CDR3 runs to 16 residues. V lost 3 bases and J 4 bases, leaving 17 bases between the germline ends. Germline V gives CDR1 MNHEY, CDR2 SVGEGT. As DNA, the CDR3 is TGTGCCAGCAGTTATTTGCCAGGGTCAATCGCAGATACGCAGTATTTT. Protein: CASSYLPGSIADTQYF.

The V gene is TRBV11-1, the J gene TRBJ2-7; no definite D call. The germline V and J ends were trimmed by 5 bases and 3 bases, with 14 bases remaining between them. The CDR3 length is 14 residues. Germline V CDR1 and CDR2: SGHAT, FQDESV (reference sequence). The CDR3 protein is CASSPTDGNYEQYF. CDR3 DNA: TGTGCCAGCAGCCCCACGGACGGCAACTACGAGCAGTACTTC.

This sequence joins TRBV7-8 and TRBJ1-5; D gene unclear. Trimming cost V 2 bases and J 3 bases, with 5 bases left between them. Germline V gene lookup returns CDR1 SGHVS and CDR2 FQNEAQ. The CDR3 covers 13 residues. CDR3 amino acids: CASSLYANQPQHF. As DNA, the CDR3 is TGTGCCAGCAGCTTATATGCCAATCAGCCCCAGCATTTT.

V gene TRBV9 combines with J gene TRBJ2-3; 10 positions agree with TRBD2. Looked up from germline, CDR1 is SGDLS and CDR2 is YYNGEE. The CDR3 contains 15 residues. Losses at the gene ends were 2 bases for V and 6 bases for J; bases not matched to a gene: 6. Written as DNA, the CDR3 is TGTGCCAGCAGCGTGCTAGCGGGGGCATCGGATACGCAGTATTTT. This codes for CASSVLAGASDTQYF. Filled out from reference TRBV9 and TRBJ2-3, the complete variable domain reads DSGVTQTPKHLITATGQRVTLRCSPRSGDLSVYWYQQSLDQGLQFLIQYYNGEERAKGNILERFSAQQFPDLHSELNLSSLELGDSALYFCASSVLAGASDTQYFGPGTRLTVL.

This sequence joins TRBV20-1 and TRBJ2-7, with 7 bases that match TRBD1. The V segment lost 4 bases and the J segment 0 bases; nucleotides outside the gene matches: 12. CDR3 length: 16 residues. Germline CDR1 reads DFQATT; CDR2 reads SNEGSKA (reference sequence). CDR3 loop: CSATAGDSSISYEQYF. The CDR3 DNA sequence: TGCAGTGCTACCGCCGGGGACAGTTCGATCTCCTACGAGCAGTACTTC.

This clonotype appeared once. The CDR3 bases are TGTGCCAGCAGCTTGAACGGGGGCACAGGGTTCTCTGGAAACACCATATATTTT. It codes for CASSLNGGTGFSGNTIYF. The gene calls are TRBV5-6 and TRBJ1-3, with D maybe TRBD1 (6 bases). V was trimmed by 1 base and J by 0 bases, leaving 17 bases between them. This CDR3 comprises 18 residues. The germline V gene has CDR1 SGHDT and CDR2 YYEEEE.

This clonotype was picked up many times. This chain links TRBV20-1 with TRBJ1-1; D is perhaps TRBD1 (5 bases). This CDR3 contains 13 residues. Germline CDR1 is DFQATT and CDR2 is SNEGSKA (reference sequence). V lost 5 bases and J lost 0, with 10 bases in between. The CDR3 DNA reads as TGCAGTGCTGGGGGGTGGGTGAACACTGAAGCTTTCTTT. Translating gives CSAGGWVNTEAFF.

This clonotype has just a few counts. This rearrangement joins TRBV24-1 to TRBJ2-1; D is unresolved. Trimming took off 1 base at V and 7 bases at J, with 7 bases between the two ends. This CDR3 contains 13 residues. Germline-derived CDR1 and CDR2 are KGHDR and SFDVKD. This CDR3 reads CATSDLGQNEQFF. CDR3 DNA sequence: TGTGCCACCAGTGATTTAGGGCAGAATGAGCAGTTCTTC.